Below are 24 T cell receptor beta chains sequenced from a single sample in a study of T cells of healthy individuals. TCRdb used MiXCR to reprocess the 5' RACE reads, holding one entry per CDR3 protein. Found here are about 41,000 distinct CDR3 sequences, more than 4.5% of them singletons; the top ten hold around 9.6%. These receptors came from a human donor in good health.

There are many counts of this clonotype. This sequence joins TRBV3-1 and TRBJ2-5; either TRBD1 or TRBD2 may supply D (6 bases each). Germline-derived CDR1 and CDR2 are LGHDT and YNNKEL (reference sequence). This CDR3 comprises 15 residues. V shed 1 base and J shed 4 bases, with 13 bases lying between them. CDR3 sequence (DNA): TGTGCCAGCAGCCAAGGTGGGGGGCCGGGAGAGACCCAGTACTTC. Translating it yields CASSQGGGPGETQYF.

The genes are TRBV12-3 or TRBV12-4 and TRBJ1-4; no firm D call. CDR3 size: 15 residues. Deletions cut 5 bases from V and 3 bases from J, with 13 bases between. Here the CDR3 DNA reads TGTGCCAGCAGTCTTCTCGCGGTGGCTAATGAAAAACTGTTTTTT. It yields the protein CASSLLAVANEKLFF.

This chain uses TRBV7-8 with TRBJ2-5, with D tentatively TRBD2 (6 bases). Germline CDR1 is SGHVS and CDR2 is FQNEAQ. V was pared by 1 base and J by 5 bases, with 14 bases between. The CDR3 consists of 15 residues. The CDR3: CASSLGTNSFETQYF. The CDR3 DNA sequence: TGTGCCAGCAGCTTAGGGACTAACTCTTTTGAGACCCAGTACTTC.

Ten or more counts support this clonotype. This chain uses TRBV20-1 with TRBJ1-6; D uncertain. Germline CDR1 reads DFQATT; CDR2 reads SNEGSKA (reference sequence). This CDR3 is 13 amino acids long. Trimming removed 3 bases from V and 13 bases from J, with 16 bases in between. The chain's CDR3 is CSASRAHSMPLHF. The CDR3 DNA is TGCAGTGCTAGCCGTGCCCATAGTATGCCCCTCCACTTT.

The chain joins TRBV5-6 to TRBJ2-2, with 8 bases matching TRBD1. The length of the CDR3 is 17 residues. Germline V CDR1 and CDR2: SGHDT, YYEEEE. V dropped 0 bases and J dropped 5; count of bases not matched to a gene: 9. The CDR3 spells CASSLDPRGLWTGELFF. The CDR3 DNA is TGTGCCAGCAGCTTGGACCCCAGGGGGCTATGGACCGGGGAGCTGTTTTTT.

The CDR3 sequence is CASSMRATNNYGYTF. DNA of the CDR3: TGTGCCAGTAGTATGAGGGCAACTAATAACTATGGCTACACCTTC. V gene TRBV19 combines with J gene TRBJ1-2, with unresolved D. This CDR3 has 15 amino acids. Germline V gives CDR1 LNHDA, CDR2 SQIVND (reference sequence). V was trimmed by 3 bases and J by 1 base, leaving 12 bases between them. The entire variable domain, with the rest obtained from reference TRBV19 and TRBJ1-2, is as follows: DGGITQSPKYLFRKEGQNVTLSCEQNLNHDAMYWYRQDPGQGLRLIYYSQIVNDFQKGDIAEGYSVSREKKESFPLTVTSAQKNPTAFYLCASSMRATNNYGYTFGSGTRLTVV.

This chain connects TRBV7-2 to TRBJ1-6; D ambiguous. Germline V CDR1 and CDR2: SGHTA, FQGNSA. Trimming stripped 4 bases from V and 0 bases from J, with 10 bases between. The CDR3 runs 16 residues. The CDR3 DNA reads TGTGCCAGCAGCTCCGGCGGGAGCTCCTATAATTCACCCCTCCACTTT. It translates to CASSSGGSSYNSPLHF. Drawing the rest from reference TRBV7-2 and TRBJ1-6, the complete variable domain is GAGVSQSPSNKVTEKGKDVELRCDPISGHTALYWYRQSLGQGLEFLIYFQGNSAPDKSGLPSDRFSAERTGGSVSTLTIQRTQQEDSAVYLCASSSGGSSYNSPLHFGNGTRLTVT.

CDR3: CASSLGGVRSTDTQYF. Written as DNA, the CDR3 is TGCGCCAGCAGCTTGGGAGGGGTTAGAAGTACAGATACGCAGTATTTT. The chain carries TRBV5-1 and TRBJ2-3; the D gene could be TRBD1 or TRBD2 (5 bases each). V was pared by 0 bases and J by 3 bases, with 14 bases between. Germline lookup yields CDR1 SGHRS and CDR2 YFSETQ. The CDR3 sequence is 16 residues long.

On this clonotype itself: Given a much more abundant clone one base away, this may be a read error. The chain joins TRBV6-6 to TRBJ2-7; a weak D match, TRBD2 (5 bases). There are 16 residues in the CDR3. Germline V gives CDR1 MNHNY, CDR2 SVGAGI (reference sequence). The ends were cut back, 10 bases at V and 3 bases at J, with 25 bases in the middle. This chain's CDR3 is CATSDAISRGIYEQYF. CDR3 nucleotide sequence: TGTGCCACTTCGGATGCCATTTCGAGAGGGATCTACGAGCAGTACTTC.

This clonotype was observed many times. This chain joins TRBV5-1 and TRBJ1-2; tentative D call: TRBD1 (5 bases). CDR1 and CDR2 from the germline V gene are SGHRS and YFSETQ. V was shortened by 0 bases and J by 2 bases, with 5 bases between the two germline ends. This CDR3 spans 13 amino acids. CDR3 sequence reads: CASSLAGNYGYTF. CDR3 sequence (DNA): TGCGCCAGCAGCTTGGCAGGGAACTATGGCTACACCTTC.

This clonotype has ten or more counts. The chain joins TRBV14 to TRBJ2-3; no firm D call. This CDR3 region has 15 residues. From germline, CDR1 is SGHDN and CDR2 FVKESK. V was cut by 0 bases and J by 2 bases, with 9 bases left in between. The CDR3 nucleotides are TGTGCCAGCAGCCAAGATTGGGCTTACACAGATACGCAGTATTTT. Its translation: CASSQDWAYTDTQYF. The full variable domain, with the rest looked up from reference TRBV14 and TRBJ2-3, is EAGVTQFPSHSVIEKGQTVTLRCDPISGHDNLYWYRRVMGKEIKFLLHFVKESKQDESGMPNNRFLAERTGGTYSTLKVQPAELEDSGVYFCASSQDWAYTDTQYFGPGTRLTVL.

This clonotype has only a few counts. The V and J genes are TRBV12-3 or TRBV12-4 and TRBJ1-2; D gene ambiguous. CDR3 length equals 17 residues. V was shortened by 6 bases and J by 3 bases, with 23 bases between the two germline ends. This CDR3 reads CASSFWPPTDSHYGYTF. The CDR3 bases are TGTGCCAGCAGCTTCTGGCCCCCGACCGATTCCCACTATGGCTACACCTTC.

This clonotype came up many times. J is TRBJ1-6 and V is TRBV5-1; D ambiguous. Trimming cost V 4 bases and J 4 bases, with 9 bases left between them. Germline assignment: CDR1 SGHRS and CDR2 YFSETQ. This CDR3 has 14 residues. The CDR3 DNA reads TGCGCCAGCAGCCTGGAAGGATATAATTCACCCCTCCACTTT. Translating it yields CASSLEGYNSPLHF.

The CDR3 region has the DNA TGTGCCAGTAGTATAGTCGATCTATCCGGAGGTCAAGAGACCCAGTACTTC. Its protein product is CASSIVDLSGGQETQYF. This rearrangement joins TRBV19 to TRBJ2-5, with a tentative D call TRBD2 (5 bases). Germline CDR1 LNHDA, CDR2 SQIVND (reference sequence). V dropped 1 base and J dropped 2 bases, with 17 bases sitting between them. The CDR3 has 17 amino acids. Drawing the rest from reference TRBV19 and TRBJ2-5, the complete variable domain is DGGITQSPKYLFRKEGQNVTLSCEQNLNHDAMYWYRQDPGQGLRLIYYSQIVNDFQKGDIAEGYSVSREKKESFPLTVTSAQKNPTAFYLCASSIVDLSGGQETQYFGPGTRLLVL.

This clonotype has ten or more counts. This sequence joins TRBV27 and TRBJ1-2; tentative D call: TRBD1 (5 bases). Trimming removed 5 bases at V and 3 bases at J, with 16 bases between. Germline V lookup: CDR1 MNHEY, CDR2 SMNVEV (reference sequence). This CDR3 has 15 residues. The CDR3: CASSPTLRGYYGYTF. For the CDR3, the DNA is TGTGCCAGCAGTCCGACACTACGGGGCTACTATGGCTACACCTTC.

The sample holds many counts of this clonotype. The chain joins TRBV5-1 to TRBJ1-2, with D tentatively TRBD1 (5 bases). The CDR3 sequence is 14 residues long. Germline CDR1 is SGHRS and CDR2 is YFSETQ. The ends were cut back, 0 bases at V and 6 bases at J, with 12 bases in the middle. The CDR3 reads CASSLGGQGDGYTF. The CDR3 nucleotides are TGCGCCAGCAGCTTGGGGGGTCAGGGCGATGGCTACACCTTC.

This clonotype has at least ten counts. Here the CDR3 DNA reads TGTGCCAGCAGCTCCGTGCCGAACACTGAAGCTTTCTTT. This gives the protein CASSSVPNTEAFF. The chain couples TRBV7-2 to TRBJ1-1, with D hard to call. With 4 bases removed from V and 1 base from J, the gap between germline ends came to 7 bases. The germline V gene encodes CDR1 SGHTA and CDR2 FQGNSA. The length of the CDR3 is 13 residues.

This clonotype was picked up a small number of times. This chain joins TRBV6-2 or TRBV6-3 and TRBJ2-7; 10 nucleotides agree with TRBD1. Germline CDR1 reads MNHEY; CDR2 reads SVGEGT. This CDR3 has 16 amino acids. The V and J ends lost 4 bases and 3 bases, in that order; junction bases with no gene match: 9. DNA of the CDR3: TGTGCCAGCAGTTCCCCGGGACAGGGGAGGGGCTACGAGCAGTACTTC. This sequence encodes CASSSPGQGRGYEQYF.

This clonotype came up many times. One end of the junction is discordant with germline, which a read error may explain. The CDR3 spells CSDLSGNF. The CDR3 nucleotides are TGCAGTGACCTGTCGGGGAACTTC. The chain uses TRBV20-1 and TRBJ2-7; possible D gene TRBD2, 5 bases. In germline, CDR1 is DFQATT, CDR2 SNEGSKA (reference sequence). The CDR3 covers 8 residues.

This clonotype was detected ten times or more. V is TRBV29-1 and J is TRBJ1-2; no clear D. In germline, CDR1 is SQVTM, CDR2 ANQGSEA. V was cut by 3 bases and J by 4 bases, with 6 bases left in between. The CDR3 covers 11 residues. In DNA, the CDR3 is TGCAGCGTTGATTTGTCCTATGGCTACACCTTC. Residues: CSVDLSYGYTF.

This clonotype came up many times. The chain joins TRBV27 to TRBJ1-6, with D perhaps matching TRBD1 (6 bases). Trimming shortened V by 2 bases and J by 6 bases, and 11 bases separated the two germline ends. CDR1 is MNHEY, CDR2 SMNVEV, per germline (reference sequence). This CDR3 contains 15 residues. The CDR3 DNA sequence: TGTGCCAGCAGTTTAATCTGGGGGGCTAATTCACCCCTCCACTTT. Amino acids: CASSLIWGANSPLHF.

The rearrangement joins TRBV2 to TRBJ1-5; D may be TRBD1 (6 bases). Germline assignment: CDR1 SNHLY and CDR2 FYNNEI. The ends were cut back, 6 bases at V and 3 bases at J, with 12 bases in the middle. The CDR3 is made up of 14 amino acids. The DNA of the CDR3 is TGTGCCAGCAGGGGTGACAGGTACAATCAGCCCCAGCATTTT. It is translated as CASRGDRYNQPQHF. The variable domain in full, with the rest retrieved from reference TRBV2 and TRBJ1-5, is EPEVTQTPSHQVTQMGQEVILRCVPISNHLYFYWYRQILGQKVEFLVSFYNNEISEKSEIFDDQFSVERPDGSNFTLKIRSTKLEDSAMYFCASRGDRYNQPQHFGDGTRLSIL.

This clonotype was seen ten or more times. The chain uses TRBV5-1 and TRBJ1-1; 7 bases line up with TRBD1. After removal of 7 bases from V and 7 bases from J, the junction contained 10 bases not matched to a gene. CDR3 length: 13 amino acids. Germline loops: CDR1 SGHRS, CDR2 YFSETQ. The CDR3 is CASRSGTEGEAFF. The CDR3 DNA sequence: TGCGCCAGCCGATCTGGGACAGAAGGTGAAGCTTTCTTT.

At least ten counts were recorded for this clonotype. The chain links TRBV18 to TRBJ1-5, with 9 bases fitting TRBD1. The CDR3 has 19 residues. With 3 bases clipped from V and 6 bases from J, the junction kept 18 bases outside the gene matches. Looked up from germline, CDR1 is KGHSH and CDR2 is LQKENI. The CDR3 protein is CASSPKQDRGSPFGQPQHF. In nucleotides, the CDR3 is TGTGCCAGCTCACCTAAGCAGGACAGGGGATCTCCTTTTGGTCAGCCCCAGCATTTT.